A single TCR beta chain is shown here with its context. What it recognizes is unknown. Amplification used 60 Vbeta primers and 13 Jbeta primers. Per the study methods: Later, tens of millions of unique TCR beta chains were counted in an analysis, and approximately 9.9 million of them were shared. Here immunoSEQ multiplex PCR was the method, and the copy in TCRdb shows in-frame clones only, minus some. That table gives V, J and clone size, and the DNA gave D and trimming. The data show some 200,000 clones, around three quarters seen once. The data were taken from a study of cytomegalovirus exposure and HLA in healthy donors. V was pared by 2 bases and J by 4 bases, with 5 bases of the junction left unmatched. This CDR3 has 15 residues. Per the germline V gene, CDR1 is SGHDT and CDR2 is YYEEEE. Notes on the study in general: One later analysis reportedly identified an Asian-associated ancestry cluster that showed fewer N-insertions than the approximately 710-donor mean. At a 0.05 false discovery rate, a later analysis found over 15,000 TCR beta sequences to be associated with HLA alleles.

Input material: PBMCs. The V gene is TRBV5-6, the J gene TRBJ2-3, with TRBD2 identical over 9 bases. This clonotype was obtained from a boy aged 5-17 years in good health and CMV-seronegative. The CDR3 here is CASSFIERGADTQYF. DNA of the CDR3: TGTGCCAGCAGCTTTATCGAGCGGGGGGCAGATACGCAGTATTTT.